This T cell receptor (beta chain) was captured by sequencing in a study of regulatory T cells in long-lasting Graves disease. The ends were cut back, 2 bases at V and 0 bases at J, with 17 bases in the middle. The CDR3 totals 18 residues. CDR1 and CDR2 from the germline V gene are MRHNA and SNTAGT. Libraries of TCR beta came from iRepertoire HTBI primers plus Arm-PCR of CDR3 regions. TCRdb independently ran MiXCR on the multiplex PCR reads; one entry per CDR3 protein. The sample records fewer than 350,000 distinct CDR3 sequences, 18% being singletons. The time point was: newly diagnosed GD, antithyroid drugs for less than 3 months. Preparation of the TCR library used RNA extracted from PBMCs. Graves' disease diagnoses used American Thyroid Association guidelines.

The receptor's source is a female donor with Graves disease. Specimen: peripheral blood mononuclear cells (PBMCs), collected at new diagnosis, from a patient treated with antithyroid drugs. The V call is TRBV6-4, the J call TRBJ1-3, with D possibly matching TRBD1 (5 bases). CDR3 protein: CASSDEFRDWISGNTIYF. CDR3 in DNA: TGTGCCAGCAGTGACGAATTCCGGGACTGGATCTCTGGAAACACCATATATTTT.